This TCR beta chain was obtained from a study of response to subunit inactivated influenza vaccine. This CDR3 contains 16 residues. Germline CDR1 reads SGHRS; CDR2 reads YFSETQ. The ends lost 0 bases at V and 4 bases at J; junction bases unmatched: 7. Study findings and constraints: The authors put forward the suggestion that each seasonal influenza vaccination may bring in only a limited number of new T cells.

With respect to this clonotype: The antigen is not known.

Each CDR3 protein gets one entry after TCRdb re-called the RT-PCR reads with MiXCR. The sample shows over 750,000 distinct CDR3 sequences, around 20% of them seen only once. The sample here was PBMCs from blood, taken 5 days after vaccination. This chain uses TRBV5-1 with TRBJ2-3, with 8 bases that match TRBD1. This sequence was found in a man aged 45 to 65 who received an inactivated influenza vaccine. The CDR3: CASSLASTGVADTQYF. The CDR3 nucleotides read TGCGCCAGCAGCTTGGCCTCGACAGGGGTGGCAGATACGCAGTATTTT. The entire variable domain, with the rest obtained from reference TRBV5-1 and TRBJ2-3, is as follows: KAGVTQTPRYLIKTRGQQVTLSCSPISGHRSVSWYQQTPGQGLQFLFEYFSETQRNKGNFPGRFSGRQFSNSRSEMNVSTLELGDSALYLCASSLASTGVADTQYFGPGTRLTVL.